Below are 23 T cell receptor beta chains sequenced from a single sample in a study of cytomegalovirus exposure and HLA in healthy donors. The PCR contained 60 Vbeta and 13 Jbeta primers. Sequencing was performed with immunoSEQ multiplex PCR; in TCRdb, only in-frame clones are kept and a portion is missing. Among some 89,000 clones listed, more than 80% were seen once. Sequenced material: PBMCs. The receptors were gathered from a woman in her thirties in good health and CMV-seronegative.

The chain links TRBV14 to TRBJ2-1; 11 nucleotides line up with TRBD2. Trimming removed 1 base from V and 6 bases from J; junction bases left unmatched: 8. This CDR3 comprises 17 residues. Germline assignment: CDR1 SGHDN and CDR2 FVKESK. CDR3 nucleotides: TGTGCCAGCAGCCAAGCCCCGACTAGCGGGAAGCTCAATGAGCAGTTCTTC. Translation gives CASSQAPTSGKLNEQFF.

This chain joins TRBV19 and TRBJ2-7; the D gene is possibly TRBD2 (5 bases). Germline V gene lookup returns CDR1 LNHDA and CDR2 SQIVND (reference sequence). The CDR3 loop spans 14 amino acids. V lost 1 base and J lost 2, with 9 bases in between. CDR3 coding DNA: TGTGCCAGTAGTATAGGGAGGCAGACCTACGAGCAGTACTTC. Its protein product is CASSIGRQTYEQYF.

The chain has TRBV13 and TRBJ2-3; TRBD2 matches 12 bases. The length of the CDR3 is 16 residues. The V and J ends lost 2 bases and 5 bases, in that order; junction bases with no gene match: 5. Looked up from germline, CDR1 is PRHDT and CDR2 is FYEKMQ (reference sequence). CDR3 loop: CASSLRLAGVGDTQYF. CDR3 sequence (DNA): TGTGCCAGCAGCTTAAGACTAGCGGGAGTTGGAGATACGCAGTATTTT. Based on the CDR3 plus reference TRBV13 and TRBJ2-3, the full variable domain is AAGVIQSPRHLIKEKRETATLKCYPIPRHDTVYWYQQGPGQDPQFLISFYEKMQSDKGSIPDRFSAQQFSDYHSELNMSSLELGDSALYFCASSLRLAGVGDTQYFGPGTRLTVL.

The chain recombines TRBV28 with TRBJ1-5; 10 nucleotides match TRBD1. The junction had 4 bases not matched to a gene; V was cut back by 2 bases and J by 6 bases. The CDR3 contains 15 residues. Germline-derived CDR1 and CDR2 are MDHEN and SYDVKM. This chain's CDR3 is CASSLGTGVGQPQHF. CDR3 in DNA: TGTGCCAGCAGTTTAGGGACAGGGGTGGGTCAGCCCCAGCATTTT.

This rearrangement joins TRBV10-3 to TRBJ1-5, with D perhaps matching TRBD1 (6 bases). Deletions cut 0 bases from V and 3 bases from J, with 9 bases between. In germline, CDR1 is ENHRY, CDR2 SYGVKD. This CDR3 has 15 residues. The CDR3 coding sequence is TGTGCCATCAGTGAGTCACAGGGTAACAATCAGCCCCAGCATTTT. This translates into CAISESQGNNQPQHF.

V is TRBV7-3 and J is TRBJ1-3; maybe TRBD1 (6 bases). The V gene lost 3 bases and the J gene lost 4 bases, with 13 bases spanning the gap. This CDR3 region has 15 residues. Germline CDR1 is SGHTA and CDR2 is FQGTGA. CDR3 DNA: TGTGCCAGCAGCTTGTCAGGGGTCGGAGGAAACACCATATATTTT. It specifies CASSLSGVGGNTIYF.

The chain is built from TRBV7-2 and TRBJ2-3; D may be TRBD2 (5 bases). The germline gives CDR1 SGHTA, CDR2 FQGNSA. The CDR3 contains 16 residues. With 5 bases removed from V and 4 bases from J, the gap between germline ends came to 19 bases. The CDR3 reads CASSEIPGSAADTQYF. The CDR3, as DNA: TGTGCCAGCAGCGAAATACCGGGTTCAGCGGCAGATACGCAGTATTTT. The full variable domain, rest sourced from reference TRBV7-2 and TRBJ2-3, is GAGVSQSPSNKVTEKGKDVELRCDPISGHTALYWYRQSLGQGLEFLIYFQGNSAPDKSGLPSDRFSAERTGGSVSTLTIQRTQQEDSAVYLCASSEIPGSAADTQYFGPGTRLTVL.

The chain is built from TRBV28 and TRBJ1-1, with 8 bases identical to TRBD1. V shed 7 bases, J shed 4 bases, and the junction held 8 bases outside the gene matches. Germline lookup yields CDR1 MDHEN and CDR2 SYDVKM. The CDR3 is 14 residues long. This CDR3 is CASKEGTGGTEAFF. The CDR3 nucleotides read TGTGCCAGCAAGGAGGGAACAGGGGGCACTGAAGCTTTCTTT. The entire variable domain, with the rest obtained from reference TRBV28 and TRBJ1-1, is as follows: DVKVTQSSRYLVKRTGEKVFLECVQDMDHENMFWYRQDPGLGLRLIYFSYDVKMKEKGDIPEGYSVSREKKERFSLILESASTNQTSMYLCASKEGTGGTEAFFGQGTRLTVV.

This clone occurred a few times. The V and J genes are TRBV19 and TRBJ2-1; the D gene is possibly TRBD1 (5 bases). This CDR3 region has 12 residues. Germline loops: CDR1 LNHDA, CDR2 SQIVND (reference sequence). Trimming removed 5 bases at V and 10 bases at J, with 12 bases between. The CDR3, as DNA: TGTGCCAGTAGTGCGGACACACAGGAGCAGTTCTTC. As protein: CASSADTQEQFF.

This chain joins TRBV6-4 and TRBJ2-1, with TRBD2 identical over 9 bases. V shed 0 bases, J shed 7 bases, and the junction held 7 bases outside the gene matches. The CDR3 sequence is 16 residues long. Germline assignment: CDR1 MRHNA and CDR2 SNTAGT. CDR3 nucleotides: TGTGCCAGCAGTGACTCGGCGGGAGGGCCCTCGAATGAGCAGTTCTTC. This codes for CASSDSAGGPSNEQFF.

This chain uses TRBV30 with TRBJ2-1, with D perhaps TRBD2 (6 bases). Germline assignment: CDR1 GTSNPN and CDR2 SVGIG (reference sequence). The CDR3 sequence is 14 residues long. V gave up 8 bases and J gave up 4 bases, with 18 bases separating them. As DNA, the CDR3 is TGTGCCCGGGAGCCGGGCGGCTTGTACAATGAGCAGTTCTTC. It is translated as CAREPGGLYNEQFF.

The gene calls are TRBV6-5 and TRBJ2-1; no reliable D call. Germline values: CDR1 MNHEY, CDR2 SVGAGI. V lost 4 bases to trimming and J lost 7 bases, with 5 bases between them. CDR3 length: 11 amino acids. CDR3 region: CASSSRNEQFF. In DNA, the CDR3 is TGTGCCAGCAGTTCGCGTAATGAGCAGTTCTTC.

This clone was observed a single time. The chain recombines TRBV27 with TRBJ2-1; 13 nucleotides line up with TRBD2. Unmatched junction bases numbered 7, after V lost 5 bases and J lost 9 bases. The CDR3 sequence is 15 residues long. From germline, CDR1 is MNHEY and CDR2 SMNVEV (reference sequence). The CDR3 is CASSQGLAGVGEQFF. CDR3 coding DNA: TGTGCCAGCAGTCAAGGACTAGCGGGAGTTGGTGAGCAGTTCTTC.

This clone was observed once. The chain carries TRBV11-2 and TRBJ2-5, with 8 nucleotides matching TRBD2. This CDR3 region has 15 residues. CDR1 SGHAT and CDR2 FQNNGV come from the germline V gene. Losses at the gene ends were 5 bases for V and 4 bases for J; bases not matched to a gene: 9. The CDR3 bases are TGTGCCAGCAGCAAAACTCCGGGACTAGGAGAGACCCAGTACTTC. Translated: CASSKTPGLGETQYF.

J is TRBJ2-2 and V is TRBV15, with 14 positions matching TRBD2. Germline CDR1 reads LNHNV; CDR2 reads YYDKDF (reference sequence). V lost 2 bases and J lost 8; bases outside the gene matches: 1. The CDR3 spans 15 residues. The CDR3 DNA reads TGTGCCACCAGCAGACGGACTAGCGGGAGGGGGGAGCTGTTTTTT. Translation gives CATSRRTSGRGELFF.

The chain combines TRBV6-6 with TRBJ1-1; D is undetermined. The ends were cut back, 6 bases at V and 3 bases at J, with 11 bases in the middle. The CDR3 consists of 13 residues. CDR1 is MNHNY, CDR2 SVGAGI, per germline (reference sequence). The CDR3 region is CASRTQEYTEAFF. In nucleotides, the CDR3 is TGTGCCAGCAGGACCCAGGAATACACTGAAGCTTTCTTT.

The rearrangement uses TRBV6-6 and TRBJ1-1, with D possibly being TRBD1 (6 bases). The V gene lost 5 bases and the J gene lost 2 bases, with 15 bases spanning the gap. CDR1 MNHNY and CDR2 SVGAGI come from the germline V gene (reference sequence). This CDR3 is 15 amino acids long. The CDR3 region has the DNA TGTGCCAGCAGTGGCATCAGGGGAGAAAACACTGAAGCTTTCTTT. Its translation: CASSGIRGENTEAFF.

The chain uses TRBV28 and TRBJ1-4; 8 bases map to TRBD1. CDR1 and CDR2 from the germline V gene are MDHEN and SYDVKM. V lost 4 bases, J lost 6 bases, and 13 bases stayed unmatched. The CDR3 length is 17 residues. The CDR3 nucleotides read TGTGCCAGCAGTTCAAGGGGGGCCAGGGGGCTTGATGAAAAACTGTTTTTT. Translated: CASSSRGARGLDEKLFF.

The V gene is TRBV28, the J gene TRBJ1-2, with TRBD1 matching over 7 bases. The germline V gene has CDR1 MDHEN and CDR2 SYDVKM. The V and J ends lost 5 bases and 2 bases, in that order; junction bases with no gene match: 11. This CDR3 spans 16 amino acids. CDR3 sequence (DNA): TGTGCCAGCAGTAGTCAACAGGGGCCCTTAAACTATGGCTACACCTTC. Translation: CASSSQQGPLNYGYTF.

Remarks on this clone: A junction boundary mismatches the germline segment, possibly from a read error. The rearrangement links TRBV7-9 to TRBJ2-4; D may be TRBD2 (6 bases). Germline CDR1 and CDR2: SEHNR and FQNEAQ (reference sequence). This CDR3 is built from 16 residues. CDR3 region: CSSSGGAVGTKNIQYF. The CDR3 nucleotides are TGTTCCAGCAGCGGAGGGGCGGTCGGGACCAAAAACATTCAGTACTTC. The entire variable domain, with the rest obtained from reference TRBV7-9 and TRBJ2-4, is as follows: DTGVSQNPRHKITKRGQNVTFRCDPISEHNRLYWYRQTLGQGPEFLTYFQNEAQLEKSRLLSDRFSAERPKGSFSTLEIQRTEQGDSAMYLCSSSGGAVGTKNIQYFGAGTRLSVL.

The V gene is TRBV25-1, the J gene TRBJ2-3, with 10 bases matching TRBD2. The germline gives CDR1 MGHDK, CDR2 SYGVNS. Trimming removed 5 bases from V and 6 bases from J; junction bases left unmatched: 11. The CDR3 spans 16 residues. The chain's CDR3 is CASSPVGSGGSDTQYF. The CDR3 nucleotides are TGTGCCAGCAGTCCCGTTGGTAGCGGGGGGTCGGATACGCAGTATTTT.

This chain links TRBV30 with TRBJ1-3; D is unclear. The germline CDR1 and CDR2 sequences are GTSNPN and SVGIG (reference sequence). The CDR3 covers 13 residues. With 3 bases removed from V and 0 bases from J, the gap between germline ends came to 6 bases. CDR3 amino acids: CAWSPNSGNTIYF. CDR3 DNA: TGTGCCTGGAGCCCTAACTCTGGAAACACCATATATTTT.

The chain links TRBV27 to TRBJ2-7, with TRBD2 identical over 12 bases. Trimming at V came to 4 bases and at J to 4 bases, leaving 14 bases not matched to a gene. This CDR3 is built from 18 residues. Germline loops: CDR1 MNHEY, CDR2 SMNVEV (reference sequence). This CDR3 is CASSYGGLAGGLRYEQYF. In nucleotides, the CDR3 is TGTGCCAGCAGTTACGGGGGGCTAGCGGGAGGGCTCAGGTACGAGCAGTACTTC.